This TCR beta chain was sequenced in a study of T cell changes during pregnancy in multiple sclerosis (dated by TCRdb to between 2018 and 2020). Background for the entire study: Changes in the T cell repertoire over the course of pregnancy were examined in this study in women with multiple sclerosis.

The count of this clone is one. Its recognized antigen is unknown. It has no much larger one-base neighbor in the sample; base qualities were not kept. Library generation was performed with the immunoSEQ multiplex PCR assay. TCRdb mirrors the immuneACCESS table, restricted to in-frame sequences. Some clones are absent from its copies; in checked studies, under half trace to an unresolved V gene, and the reason for the others is unknown. The sample includes 65,000 to 95,000 clones, with 90% to 95% observed a single time. The ten largest clonotypes hold about 0.94% of the sample. CDR1 MDHEN and CDR2 SYDVKM are derived from the germline V gene. Trimming leaves V shorter by 3 bases and J shorter by 7 bases, with the junction holding 7 bases beyond the gene matches. The CDR3, from cysteine to phenylalanine, totals 14 residues. The retained sequence is limited to the CDR3, 42 bases, with the frame set at the first base.

Sequenced here: peripheral blood, sampled in the second trimester of pregnancy. The rearranged chain carries TRBV28 and TRBJ1-2; a stretch of 8 junction bases matches TRBD1. This clonotype was obtained from a female donor in good health, enrolled as a control in a pregnancy study. Read as DNA, the sequence is TGTGCCAGCAGTTTGACAGGGGTTACCGGTGGCTACACCTTC. Its protein product is CASSLTGVTGGYTF.